This T cell receptor beta chain was identified in a study of CXCR3-negative and CXCR3-positive naive CD8 T cells. Findings and limits, study-wide: Expression of CXCR3 was partially reduced after cryopreservation, and fresh PBMCs were used in most assays. Similar levels of surface CD5 were seen between naive subsets; TCR strength was inferred from TRB CDR3 properties. Whereas memory cells differed, naive CXCR3-negative and CXCR3-positive cells shared similar TRBV-TRBJ usage.

By frequency, this clonotype registers medium-sized. Its antigen is undetermined. Libraries of TRB cDNA were made by 5' RACE and carried UMIs. For each CDR3 protein, TCRdb gives one entry from its re-call of the 5' RACE reads, without DNA. The repertoire table contains some 7,400 distinct CDR3 sequences. Approximately 270,000 cells per CD8+ T cell subset were flow-sorted in triplicate. This CDR3 spans 15 amino acids. The germline V gene encodes CDR1 SQVTM and CDR2 ANQGSEA. This TCR was sampled from a human donor in good health. Some clones in this sample may be carry-over from other donors' samples. Sequenced material: naive CXCR3- CD8+ T cells from blood. This sample's subset: CD45RO-CCR7+CD27+CD95- naive CD8+ T cells lacking CXCR3 (TNR3-). This chain uses TRBV29-1 with TRBJ2-3; the D gene TCRdb calls, TRBD2, cannot be checked with no DNA. The CDR3 is CSVEPTSGKVDTQYF.